This record covers a single TCR beta chain. Researchers ran the PCR with 60 Vbeta and 13 Jbeta primers. The protocol was immunoSEQ multiplex PCR, while the TCRdb copy is restricted to in-frame clones and leaves out a portion. This table holds over 75,000 clones, more than 60% found once. The junction had 8 bases not matched to a gene; V was cut back by 0 bases and J by 13 bases. This CDR3 spans 13 amino acids. CDR1 and CDR2 (germline): SGHKS, YYEKEE (reference sequence). This sample stems from a study of cytomegalovirus exposure and HLA in healthy donors. The chain combines TRBV5-5 with TRBJ2-5; 8 bases align to TRBD2. The sequenced sample was PBMCs. The receptor was isolated from a man aged 55-75 years in good health and CMV-seropositive. CDR3 residues: CASSLETSAPRYF. The CDR3 nucleotides read TGTGCCAGCAGCTTGGAGACTAGCGCGCCACGGTACTTC.